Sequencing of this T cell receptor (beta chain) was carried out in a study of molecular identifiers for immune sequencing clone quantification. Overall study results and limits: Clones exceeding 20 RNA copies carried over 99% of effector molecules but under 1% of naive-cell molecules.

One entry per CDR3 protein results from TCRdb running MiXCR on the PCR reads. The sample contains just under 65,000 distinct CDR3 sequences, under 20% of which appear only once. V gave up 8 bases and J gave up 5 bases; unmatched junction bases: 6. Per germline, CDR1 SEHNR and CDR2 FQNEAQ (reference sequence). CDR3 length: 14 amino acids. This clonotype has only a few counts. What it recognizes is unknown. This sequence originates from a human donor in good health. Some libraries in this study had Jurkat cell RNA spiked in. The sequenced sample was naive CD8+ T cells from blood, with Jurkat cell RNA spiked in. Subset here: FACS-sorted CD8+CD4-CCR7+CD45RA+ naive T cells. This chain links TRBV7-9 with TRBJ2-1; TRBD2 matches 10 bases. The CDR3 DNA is TGTGCCAGCCTAGGACTAGCGGACGACAATGAGCAGTTCTTC. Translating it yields CASLGLADDNEQFF.